The following is a T cell receptor (beta chain) sequence with its context. Repertoires were generated with immunoSEQ multiplex PCR, while TCRdb's copy carries only in-frame clones and drops some. The sample consists of tens of thousands of clones, about four fifths of them appearing once. The data originate from a study of OX40 agonist ivuxolimab in advanced cancers. The TCR sequence derives from an adult with an advanced solid tumor such as melanoma, head and neck, liver or kidney cancer. Sequences were derived from CD4+ or CD8+ T cells sorted from blood, sampled in a trial of the OX40 agonist ivuxolimab.

For the CDR3, the DNA is TGTGCCAGCAGTGTCGATGAGCAGTACTTC. Translated, it gives CASSVDEQYF. The rearrangement joins TRBV2 to TRBJ2-7; D unclear. Germline loops: CDR1 SNHLY, CDR2 FYNNEI. The ends were cut back, 4 bases at V and 7 bases at J, with 5 bases in the middle. CDR3 length: 10 residues. The full variable domain, completed using reference TRBV2 and TRBJ2-7, is EPEVTQTPSHQVTQMGQEVILRCVPISNHLYFYWYRQILGQKVEFLVSFYNNEISEKSEIFDDQFSVERPDGSNFTLKIRSTKLEDSAMYFCASSVDEQYFGPGTRLTVT.